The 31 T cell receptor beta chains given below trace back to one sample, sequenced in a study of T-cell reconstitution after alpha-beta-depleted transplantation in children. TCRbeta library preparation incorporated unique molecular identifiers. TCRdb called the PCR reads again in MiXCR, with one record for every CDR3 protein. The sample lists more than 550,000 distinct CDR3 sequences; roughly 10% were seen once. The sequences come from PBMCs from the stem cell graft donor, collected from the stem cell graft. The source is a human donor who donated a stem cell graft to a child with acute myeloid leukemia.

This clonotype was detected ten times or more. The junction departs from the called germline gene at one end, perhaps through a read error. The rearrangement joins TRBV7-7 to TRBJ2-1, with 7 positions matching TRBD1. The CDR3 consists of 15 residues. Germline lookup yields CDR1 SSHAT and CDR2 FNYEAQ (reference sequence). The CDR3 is CASSAGTEVYNEQFF. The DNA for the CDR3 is TGTGCTAGCAGCGCCGGGACAGAGGTCTACAATGAGCAGTTCTTC.

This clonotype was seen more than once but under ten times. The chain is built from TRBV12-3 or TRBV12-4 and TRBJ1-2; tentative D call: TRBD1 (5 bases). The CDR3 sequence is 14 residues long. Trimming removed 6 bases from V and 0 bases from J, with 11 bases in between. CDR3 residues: CASSHGGANYGYTF. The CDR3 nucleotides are TGTGCCAGCAGCCACGGGGGGGCTAACTATGGCTACACCTTC.

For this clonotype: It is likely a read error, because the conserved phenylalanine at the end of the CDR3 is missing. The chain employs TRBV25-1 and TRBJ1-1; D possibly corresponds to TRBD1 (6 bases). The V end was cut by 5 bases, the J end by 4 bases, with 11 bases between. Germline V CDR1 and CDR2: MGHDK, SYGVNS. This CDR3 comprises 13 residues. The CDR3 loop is CASSSRGGTEAFC. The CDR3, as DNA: TGTGCCAGCAGTAGCAGGGGTGGCACTGAAGCTTTCTGT.

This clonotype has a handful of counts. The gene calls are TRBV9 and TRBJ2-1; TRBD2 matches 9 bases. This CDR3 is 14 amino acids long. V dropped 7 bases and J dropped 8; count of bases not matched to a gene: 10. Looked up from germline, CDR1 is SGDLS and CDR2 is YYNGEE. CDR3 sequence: CASHAGGVGDEQFF. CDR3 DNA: TGTGCCAGCCACGCGGGGGGGGTGGGGGATGAGCAGTTCTTC. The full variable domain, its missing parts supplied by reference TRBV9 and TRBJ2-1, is DSGVTQTPKHLITATGQRVTLRCSPRSGDLSVYWYQQSLDQGLQFLIQYYNGEERAKGNILERFSAQQFPDLHSELNLSSLELGDSALYFCASHAGGVGDEQFFGPGTRLTVL.

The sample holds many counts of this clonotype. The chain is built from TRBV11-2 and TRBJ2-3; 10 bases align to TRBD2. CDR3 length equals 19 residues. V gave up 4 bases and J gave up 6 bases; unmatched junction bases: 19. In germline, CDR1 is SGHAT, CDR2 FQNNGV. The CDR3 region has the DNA TGTGCCAGCAGCTCCTCGGCAGGTTTTAGTAGCGGGGGGCACGATACGCAGTATTTT. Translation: CASSSSAGFSSGGHDTQYF.

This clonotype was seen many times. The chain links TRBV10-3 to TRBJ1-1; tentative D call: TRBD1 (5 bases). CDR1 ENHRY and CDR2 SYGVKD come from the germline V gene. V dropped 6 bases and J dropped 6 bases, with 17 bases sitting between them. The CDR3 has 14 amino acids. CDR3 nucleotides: TGTGCCATCAGGGCGGCCAGGGATCGATCTGAAGCTTTCTTT. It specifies CAIRAARDRSEAFF.

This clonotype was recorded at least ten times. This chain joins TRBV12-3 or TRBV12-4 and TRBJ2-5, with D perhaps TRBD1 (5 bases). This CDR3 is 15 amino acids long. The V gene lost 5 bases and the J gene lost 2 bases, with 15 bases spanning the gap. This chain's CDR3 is CASSIRQSTQETQYF. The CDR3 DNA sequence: TGTGCCAGCAGTATCCGACAGAGCACGCAAGAGACCCAGTACTTC.

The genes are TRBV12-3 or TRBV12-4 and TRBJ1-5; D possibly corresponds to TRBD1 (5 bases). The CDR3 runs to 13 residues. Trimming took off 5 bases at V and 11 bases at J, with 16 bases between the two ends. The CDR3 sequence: CASSPTQVGAQHF. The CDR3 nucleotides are TGTGCCAGCAGTCCCACCCAGGTGGGGGCCCAGCATTTT.

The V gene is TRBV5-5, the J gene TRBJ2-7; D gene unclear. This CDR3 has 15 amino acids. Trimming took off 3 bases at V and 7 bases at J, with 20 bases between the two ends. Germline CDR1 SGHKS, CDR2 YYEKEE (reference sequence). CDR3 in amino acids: CASSSDQRHPWEQYF. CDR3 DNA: TGTGCCAGCAGCTCAGACCAGCGACACCCCTGGGAGCAGTACTTC.

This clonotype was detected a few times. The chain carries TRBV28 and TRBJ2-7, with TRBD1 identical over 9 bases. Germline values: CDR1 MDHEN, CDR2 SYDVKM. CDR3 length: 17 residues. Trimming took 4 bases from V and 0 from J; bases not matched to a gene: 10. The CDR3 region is CASSSPNSGQGSYEQYF. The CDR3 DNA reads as TGTGCCAGCAGTTCTCCTAATTCGGGACAGGGCTCCTACGAGCAGTACTTC.

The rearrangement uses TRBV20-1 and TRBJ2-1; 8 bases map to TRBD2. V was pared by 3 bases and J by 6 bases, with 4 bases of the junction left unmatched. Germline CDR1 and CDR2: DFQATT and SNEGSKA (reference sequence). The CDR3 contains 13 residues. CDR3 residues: CSASRLAGNEQFF. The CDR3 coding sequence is TGCAGTGCTAGTCGGCTAGCGGGCAATGAGCAGTTCTTC.

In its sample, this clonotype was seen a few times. CDR3 loop: CVAGDSSYNEQFF. CDR3 coding DNA: TGTGTGGCCGGGGACAGCTCCTACAATGAGCAGTTCTTC. The chain recombines TRBV28 with TRBJ2-1, with 7 nucleotides matching TRBD1. The CDR3 runs 13 residues. CDR1 is MDHEN and CDR2 is SYDVKM in the germline V gene.

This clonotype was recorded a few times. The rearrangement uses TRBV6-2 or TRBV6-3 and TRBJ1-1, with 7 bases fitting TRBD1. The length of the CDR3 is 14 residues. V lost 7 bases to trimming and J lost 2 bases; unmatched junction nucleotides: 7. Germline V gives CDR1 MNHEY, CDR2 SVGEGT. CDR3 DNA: TGTGCCAGCACCAAATACAGGGGAAACACTGAAGCTTTCTTT. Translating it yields CASTKYRGNTEAFF.

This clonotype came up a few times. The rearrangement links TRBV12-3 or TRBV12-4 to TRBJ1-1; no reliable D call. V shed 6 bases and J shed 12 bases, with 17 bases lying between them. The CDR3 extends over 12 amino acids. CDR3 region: CASSPGDSRTFF. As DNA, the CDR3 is TGTGCCAGCAGCCCCGGGGATTCTAGAACTTTCTTT.

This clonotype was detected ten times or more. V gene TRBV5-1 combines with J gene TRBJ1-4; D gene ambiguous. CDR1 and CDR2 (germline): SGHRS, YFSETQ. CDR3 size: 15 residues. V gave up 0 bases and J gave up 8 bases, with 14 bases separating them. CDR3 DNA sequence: TGCGCCAGCAGCTTGGATGACACCCTGGGGGAAAAACTGTTTTTT. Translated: CASSLDDTLGEKLFF.

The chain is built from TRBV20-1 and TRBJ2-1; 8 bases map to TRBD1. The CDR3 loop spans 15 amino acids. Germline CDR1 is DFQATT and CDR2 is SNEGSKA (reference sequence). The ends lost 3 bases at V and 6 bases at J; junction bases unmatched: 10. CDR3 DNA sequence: TGCAGTGCTAGTGATATACCAGGGGGCTTCAATGAGCAGTTCTTC. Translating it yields CSASDIPGGFNEQFF.

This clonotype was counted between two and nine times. The CDR3 sequence is CAISESNRVITNTEAFF. The DNA for the CDR3 is TGTGCCATCAGTGAGTCGAATAGGGTTATTACAAACACTGAAGCTTTCTTT. The chain employs TRBV10-3 and TRBJ1-1; D remains ambiguous. V was clipped by 0 bases and J by 2 bases, with 16 bases between them. Germline CDR1 is ENHRY and CDR2 is SYGVKD. This CDR3 region has 17 residues.

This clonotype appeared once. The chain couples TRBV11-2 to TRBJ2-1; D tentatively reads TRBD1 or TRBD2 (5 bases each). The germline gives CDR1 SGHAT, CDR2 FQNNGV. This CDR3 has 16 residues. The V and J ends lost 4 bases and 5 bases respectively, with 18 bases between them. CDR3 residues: CASSYPRGPGNNEQFF. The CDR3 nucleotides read TGTGCCAGCAGCTACCCCCGGGGCCCCGGCAACAATGAGCAGTTCTTC.

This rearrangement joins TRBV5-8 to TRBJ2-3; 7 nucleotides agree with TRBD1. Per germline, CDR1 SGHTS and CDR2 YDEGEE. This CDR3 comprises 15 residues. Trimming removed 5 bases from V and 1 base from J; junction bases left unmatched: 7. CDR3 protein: CASRPTGYGTDTQYF. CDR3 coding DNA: TGTGCCAGCAGGCCGACAGGGTACGGCACAGATACGCAGTATTTT.

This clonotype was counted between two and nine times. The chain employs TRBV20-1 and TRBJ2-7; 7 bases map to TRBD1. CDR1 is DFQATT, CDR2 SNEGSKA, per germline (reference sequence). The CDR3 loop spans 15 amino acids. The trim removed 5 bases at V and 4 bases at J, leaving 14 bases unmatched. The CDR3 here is CSAPRPTGWVYEQYF. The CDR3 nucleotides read TGCAGTGCTCCACGCCCGACAGGGTGGGTGTACGAGCAGTACTTC.

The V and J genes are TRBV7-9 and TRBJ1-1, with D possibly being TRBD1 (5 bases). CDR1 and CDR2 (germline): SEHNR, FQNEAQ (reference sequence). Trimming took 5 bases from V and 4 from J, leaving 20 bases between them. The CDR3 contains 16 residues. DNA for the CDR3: TGTGCCAGCAGCCCGGGCTGGGAGGGGATTGGCACTGAAGCTTTCTTT. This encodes CASSPGWEGIGTEAFF.

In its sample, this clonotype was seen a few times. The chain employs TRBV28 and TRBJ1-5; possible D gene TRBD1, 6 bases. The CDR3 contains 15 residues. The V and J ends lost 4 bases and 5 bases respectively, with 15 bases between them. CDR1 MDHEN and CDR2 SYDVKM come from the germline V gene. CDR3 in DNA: TGTGCCAGCAGTTCCCCTACAGGGACTGATCAGCCCCAGCATTTT. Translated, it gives CASSSPTGTDQPQHF.

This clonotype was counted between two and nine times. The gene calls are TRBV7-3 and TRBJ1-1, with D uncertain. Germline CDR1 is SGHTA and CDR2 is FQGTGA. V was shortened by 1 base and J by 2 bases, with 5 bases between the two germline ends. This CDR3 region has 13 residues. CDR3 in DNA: TGTGCCAGCAGCTTAAAACAAAACACTGAAGCTTTCTTT. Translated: CASSLKQNTEAFF.

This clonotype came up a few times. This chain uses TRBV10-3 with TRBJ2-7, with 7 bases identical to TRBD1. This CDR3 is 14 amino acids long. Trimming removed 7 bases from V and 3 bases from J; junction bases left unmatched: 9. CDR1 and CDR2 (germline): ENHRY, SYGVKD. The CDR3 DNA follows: TGTGCCATCACCCCGGGGCAGGGGGTCTACGAGCAGTACTTC. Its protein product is CAITPGQGVYEQYF.

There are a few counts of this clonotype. The CDR3 coding sequence is TGCAGTGCCATAGAACTCGGGACTAGCACAGATACGCAGTATTTT. It codes for CSAIELGTSTDTQYF. This sequence joins TRBV20-1 and TRBJ2-3; D might be TRBD2 (6 bases). Germline CDR1 is DFQATT and CDR2 is SNEGSKA (reference sequence). The V and J ends lost 6 bases and 0 bases respectively, with 16 bases between them. The CDR3 sequence is 15 residues long.

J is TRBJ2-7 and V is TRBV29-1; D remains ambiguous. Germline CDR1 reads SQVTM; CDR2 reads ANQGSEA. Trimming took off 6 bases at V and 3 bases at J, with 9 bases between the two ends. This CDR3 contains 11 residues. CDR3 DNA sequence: TGCAGCGTACGAGTGGACTACGAGCAGTACTTC. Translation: CSVRVDYEQYF.

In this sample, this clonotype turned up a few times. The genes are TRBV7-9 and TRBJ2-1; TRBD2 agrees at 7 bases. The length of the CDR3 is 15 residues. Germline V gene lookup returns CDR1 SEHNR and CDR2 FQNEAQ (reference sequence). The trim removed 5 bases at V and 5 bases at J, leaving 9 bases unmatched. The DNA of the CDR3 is TGTGCCAGCAGCCCCCGCGGGAGTGTGGACAATGAGCAGTTCTTC. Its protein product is CASSPRGSVDNEQFF. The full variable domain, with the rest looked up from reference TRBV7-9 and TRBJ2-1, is DTGVSQNPRHKITKRGQNVTFRCDPISEHNRLYWYRQTLGQGPEFLTYFQNEAQLEKSRLLSDRFSAERPKGSFSTLEIQRTEQGDSAMYLCASSPRGSVDNEQFFGPGTRLTVL.

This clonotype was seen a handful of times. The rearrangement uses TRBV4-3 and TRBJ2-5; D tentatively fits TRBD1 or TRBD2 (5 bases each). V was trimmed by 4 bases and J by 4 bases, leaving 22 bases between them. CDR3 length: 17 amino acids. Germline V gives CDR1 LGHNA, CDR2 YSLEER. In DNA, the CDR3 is TGCGCCAGCAGCCTGGACCCGCCGGGGCTACCTGGAGAGACCCAGTACTTC. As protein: CASSLDPPGLPGETQYF.

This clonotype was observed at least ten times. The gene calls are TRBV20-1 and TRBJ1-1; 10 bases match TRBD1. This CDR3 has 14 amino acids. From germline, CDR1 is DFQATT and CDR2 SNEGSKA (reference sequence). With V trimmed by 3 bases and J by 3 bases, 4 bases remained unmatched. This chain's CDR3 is CSASSDRGDTEAFF. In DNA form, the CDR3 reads TGCAGTGCTAGTTCGGACAGGGGGGACACTGAAGCTTTCTTT.

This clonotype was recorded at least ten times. The CDR3 loop reads CASSLQWETGLNTGELFF. In DNA form, the CDR3 reads TGTGCCAGCAGCCTCCAGTGGGAGACAGGGTTGAACACCGGGGAGCTGTTTTTT. The chain employs TRBV11-2 and TRBJ2-2; 7 bases align to TRBD1. Germline V CDR1 and CDR2: SGHAT, FQNNGV. J was trimmed by 1 base and V by 5 bases; bases with no gene match: 13. This CDR3 is built from 18 residues.

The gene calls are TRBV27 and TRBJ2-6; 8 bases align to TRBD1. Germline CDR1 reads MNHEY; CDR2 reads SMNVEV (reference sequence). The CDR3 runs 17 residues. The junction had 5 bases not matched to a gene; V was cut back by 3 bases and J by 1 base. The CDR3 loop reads CASSFGTGPSGANVLTF. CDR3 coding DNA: TGTGCCAGCAGTTTCGGGACAGGACCGTCTGGGGCCAACGTCCTGACTTTC.